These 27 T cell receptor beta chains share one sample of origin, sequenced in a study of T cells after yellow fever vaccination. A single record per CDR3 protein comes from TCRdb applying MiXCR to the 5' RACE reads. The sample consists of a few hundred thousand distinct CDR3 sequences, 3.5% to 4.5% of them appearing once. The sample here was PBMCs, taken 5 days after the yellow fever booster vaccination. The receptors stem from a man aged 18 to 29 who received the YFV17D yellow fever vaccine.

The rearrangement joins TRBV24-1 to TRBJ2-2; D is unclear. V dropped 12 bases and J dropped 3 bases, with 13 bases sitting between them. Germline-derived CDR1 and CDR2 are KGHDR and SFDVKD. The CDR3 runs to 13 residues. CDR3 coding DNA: TGTGCCGTTCGTCAACCCGACACCGGGGAGCTGTTTTTT. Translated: CAVRQPDTGELFF.

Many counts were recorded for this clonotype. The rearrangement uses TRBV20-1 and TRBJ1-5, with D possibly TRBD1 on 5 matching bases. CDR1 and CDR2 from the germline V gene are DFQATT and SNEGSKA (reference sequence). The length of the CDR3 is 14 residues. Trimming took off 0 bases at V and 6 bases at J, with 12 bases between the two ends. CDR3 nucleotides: TGCAGTGCTAGAGATACGGGGGGGAGTCAGCCCCAGCATTTT. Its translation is CSARDTGGSQPQHF.

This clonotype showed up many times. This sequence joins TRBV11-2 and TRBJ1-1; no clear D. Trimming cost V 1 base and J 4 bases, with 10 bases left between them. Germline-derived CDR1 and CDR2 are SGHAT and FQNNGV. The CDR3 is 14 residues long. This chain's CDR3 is CASSLARSGTEAFF. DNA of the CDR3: TGTGCCAGCAGCTTAGCACGGTCCGGCACTGAAGCTTTCTTT.

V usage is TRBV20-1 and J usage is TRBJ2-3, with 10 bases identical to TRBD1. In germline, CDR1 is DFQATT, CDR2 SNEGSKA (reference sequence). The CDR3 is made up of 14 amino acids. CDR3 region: CSHNRGQGTDTQYF. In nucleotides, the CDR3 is TGCAGCCACAACCGGGGACAGGGGACAGATACGCAGTATTTT.

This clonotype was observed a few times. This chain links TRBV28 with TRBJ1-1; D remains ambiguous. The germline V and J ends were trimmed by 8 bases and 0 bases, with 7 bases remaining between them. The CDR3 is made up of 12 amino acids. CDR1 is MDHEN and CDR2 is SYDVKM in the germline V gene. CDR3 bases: TGTGCCAGCTGCAATATGAACACTGAAGCTTTCTTT. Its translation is CASCNMNTEAFF. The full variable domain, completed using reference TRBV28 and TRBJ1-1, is DVKVTQSSRYLVKRTGEKVFLECVQDMDHENMFWYRQDPGLGLRLIYFSYDVKMKEKGDIPEGYSVSREKKERFSLILESASTNQTSMYLCASCNMNTEAFFGQGTRLTVV.

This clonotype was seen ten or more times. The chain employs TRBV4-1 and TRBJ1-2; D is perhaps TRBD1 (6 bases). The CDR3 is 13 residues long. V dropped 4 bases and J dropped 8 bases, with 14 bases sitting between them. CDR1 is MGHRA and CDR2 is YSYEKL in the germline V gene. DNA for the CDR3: TGCGCCAGCAGCCGCGACAGGATGGGAGGCTACACCTTC. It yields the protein CASSRDRMGGYTF.

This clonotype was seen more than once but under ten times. CDR3 protein: CASSHEGGSGANVLTF. DNA for the CDR3: TGTGCCAGCAGCCACGAGGGGGGGTCTGGGGCCAACGTCCTGACTTTC. The J gene is TRBJ2-6, the V gene TRBV4-2, with a weak D call TRBD2 (7 bases). The V and J ends lost 3 bases and 1 base respectively, with 10 bases between them. Germline V lookup: CDR1 LGHNA, CDR2 YNFKEQ. The length of the CDR3 is 16 residues.

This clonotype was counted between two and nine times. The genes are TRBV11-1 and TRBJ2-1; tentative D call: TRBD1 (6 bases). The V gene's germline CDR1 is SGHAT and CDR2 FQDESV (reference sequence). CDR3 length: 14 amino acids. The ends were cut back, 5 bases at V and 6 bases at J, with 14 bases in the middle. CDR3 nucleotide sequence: TGTGCCAGCAGCCAAATCGGGACAACCAATGAGCAGTTCTTC. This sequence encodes CASSQIGTTNEQFF.

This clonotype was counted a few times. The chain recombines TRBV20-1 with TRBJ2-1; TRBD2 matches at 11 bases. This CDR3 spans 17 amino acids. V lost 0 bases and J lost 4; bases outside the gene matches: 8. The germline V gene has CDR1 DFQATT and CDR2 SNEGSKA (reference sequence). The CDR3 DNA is TGCAGTGCTAGAGAAGACTTTAGGACTAGCGGGTACAATGAGCAGTTCTTC. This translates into CSAREDFRTSGYNEQFF.

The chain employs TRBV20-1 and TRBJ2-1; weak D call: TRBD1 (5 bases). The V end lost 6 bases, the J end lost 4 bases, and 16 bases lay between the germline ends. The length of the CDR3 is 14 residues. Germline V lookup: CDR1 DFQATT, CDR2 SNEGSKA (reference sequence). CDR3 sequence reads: CSATGASRYNEQFF. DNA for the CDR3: TGCAGTGCAACAGGAGCCTCCAGGTACAATGAGCAGTTCTTC.

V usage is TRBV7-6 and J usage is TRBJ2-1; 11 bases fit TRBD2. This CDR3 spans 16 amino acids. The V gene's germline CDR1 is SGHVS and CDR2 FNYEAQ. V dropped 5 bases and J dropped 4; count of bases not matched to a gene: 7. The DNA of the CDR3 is TGTGCCAGCAGCCAGCTCTTAGCGGGGGGGTACAATGAGCAGTTCTTC. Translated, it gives CASSQLLAGGYNEQFF.

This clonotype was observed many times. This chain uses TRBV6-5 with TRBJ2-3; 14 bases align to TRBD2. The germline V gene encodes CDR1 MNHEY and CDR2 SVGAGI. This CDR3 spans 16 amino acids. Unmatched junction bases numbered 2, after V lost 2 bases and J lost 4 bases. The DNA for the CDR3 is TGTGCCAGCAGTTACAGACTAGCGGGGGGGTCAGATACGCAGTATTTT. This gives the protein CASSYRLAGGSDTQYF.

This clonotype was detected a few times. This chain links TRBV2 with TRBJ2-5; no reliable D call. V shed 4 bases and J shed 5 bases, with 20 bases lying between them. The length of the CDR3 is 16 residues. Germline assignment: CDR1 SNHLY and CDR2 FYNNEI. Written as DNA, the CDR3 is TGTGCCAGCAGTGTAAGAGTCGACCGCTTTACGGAGACCCAGTACTTC. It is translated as CASSVRVDRFTETQYF. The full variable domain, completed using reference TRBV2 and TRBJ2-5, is EPEVTQTPSHQVTQMGQEVILRCVPISNHLYFYWYRQILGQKVEFLVSFYNNEISEKSEIFDDQFSVERPDGSNFTLKIRSTKLEDSAMYFCASSVRVDRFTETQYFGPGTRLLVL.

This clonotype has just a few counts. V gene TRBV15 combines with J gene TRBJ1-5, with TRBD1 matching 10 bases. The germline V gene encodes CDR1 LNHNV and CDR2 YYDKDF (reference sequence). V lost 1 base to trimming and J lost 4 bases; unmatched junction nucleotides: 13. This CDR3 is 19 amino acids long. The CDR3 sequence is CATSRAIGTGVRWNQPQHF. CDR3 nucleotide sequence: TGTGCCACCAGCAGAGCAATAGGGACAGGGGTTCGGTGGAATCAGCCCCAGCATTTT.

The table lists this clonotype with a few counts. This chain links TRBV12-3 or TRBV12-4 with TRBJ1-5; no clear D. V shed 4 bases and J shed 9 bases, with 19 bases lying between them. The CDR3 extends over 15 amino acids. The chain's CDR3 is CASSSPAFGTRPQHF. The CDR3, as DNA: TGTGCCAGCAGTTCTCCGGCGTTTGGCACTCGGCCCCAGCATTTT.

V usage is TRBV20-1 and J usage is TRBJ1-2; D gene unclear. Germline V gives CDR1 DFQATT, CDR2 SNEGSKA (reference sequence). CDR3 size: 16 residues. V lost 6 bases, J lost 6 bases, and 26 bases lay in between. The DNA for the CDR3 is TGCAGTGCATACCCTGAGGTCCGGGCAGAGCGCCATGGCTACACCTTC. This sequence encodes CSAYPEVRAERHGYTF.

DNA for the CDR3: TGTGCCAGCAGCTCTGGACTGGTCACAGATACGCAGTATTTT. Translation: CASSSGLVTDTQYF. The J gene is TRBJ2-3, the V gene TRBV7-2; D is perhaps TRBD2 (5 bases). This CDR3 has 14 residues. Germline V lookup: CDR1 SGHTA, CDR2 FQGNSA. The V gene lost 4 bases and the J gene lost 2 bases, with 10 bases spanning the gap. The full variable domain, its missing parts supplied by reference TRBV7-2 and TRBJ2-3, is GAGVSQSPSNKVTEKGKDVELRCDPISGHTALYWYRQSLGQGLEFLIYFQGNSAPDKSGLPSDRFSAERTGGSVSTLTIQRTQQEDSAVYLCASSSGLVTDTQYFGPGTRLTVL.

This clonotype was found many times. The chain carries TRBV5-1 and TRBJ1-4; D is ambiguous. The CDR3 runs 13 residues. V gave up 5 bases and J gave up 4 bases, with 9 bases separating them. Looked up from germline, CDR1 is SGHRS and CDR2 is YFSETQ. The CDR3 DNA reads TGCGCCAGCAGGATTGCAGATAATGAAAAACTGTTTTTT. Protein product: CASRIADNEKLFF.

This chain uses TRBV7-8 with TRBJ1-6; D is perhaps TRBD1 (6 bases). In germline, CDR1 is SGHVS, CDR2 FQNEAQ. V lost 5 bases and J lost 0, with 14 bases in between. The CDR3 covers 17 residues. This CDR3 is CASSPRQESSYNSPLHF. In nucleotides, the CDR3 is TGTGCCAGCAGCCCTAGACAGGAGAGCTCCTATAATTCACCCCTCCACTTT.

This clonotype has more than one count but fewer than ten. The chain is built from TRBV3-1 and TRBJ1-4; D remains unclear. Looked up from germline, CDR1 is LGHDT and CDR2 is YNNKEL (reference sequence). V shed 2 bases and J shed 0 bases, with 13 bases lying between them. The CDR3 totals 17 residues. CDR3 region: CASSQLIRDATNEKLFF. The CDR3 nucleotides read TGTGCCAGCAGCCAACTAATTCGGGATGCAACTAATGAAAAACTGTTTTTT.

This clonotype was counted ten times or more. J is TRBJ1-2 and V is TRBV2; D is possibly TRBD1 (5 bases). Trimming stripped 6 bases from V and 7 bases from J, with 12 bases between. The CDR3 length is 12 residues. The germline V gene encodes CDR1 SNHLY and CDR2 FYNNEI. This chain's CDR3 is CASRGRAVGYTF. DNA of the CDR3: TGTGCCAGCAGGGGACGAGCTGTTGGCTACACCTTC. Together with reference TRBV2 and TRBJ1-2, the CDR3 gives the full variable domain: EPEVTQTPSHQVTQMGQEVILRCVPISNHLYFYWYRQILGQKVEFLVSFYNNEISEKSEIFDDQFSVERPDGSNFTLKIRSTKLEDSAMYFCASRGRAVGYTFGSGTRLTVV.

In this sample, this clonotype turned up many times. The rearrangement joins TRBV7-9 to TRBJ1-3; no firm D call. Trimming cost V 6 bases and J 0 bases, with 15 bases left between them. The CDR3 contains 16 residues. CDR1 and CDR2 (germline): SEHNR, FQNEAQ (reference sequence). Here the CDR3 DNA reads TGTGCCAGCAGGCTTGGTGGAGGACCCTCTGGAAACACCATATATTTT. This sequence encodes CASRLGGGPSGNTIYF.

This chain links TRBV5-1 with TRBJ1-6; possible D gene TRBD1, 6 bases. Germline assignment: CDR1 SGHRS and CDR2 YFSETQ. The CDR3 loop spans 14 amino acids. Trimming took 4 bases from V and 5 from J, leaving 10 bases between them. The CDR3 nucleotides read TGCGCCAGCAGCCCGGACAGTAATAATTCACCCCTCCACTTT. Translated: CASSPDSNNSPLHF.

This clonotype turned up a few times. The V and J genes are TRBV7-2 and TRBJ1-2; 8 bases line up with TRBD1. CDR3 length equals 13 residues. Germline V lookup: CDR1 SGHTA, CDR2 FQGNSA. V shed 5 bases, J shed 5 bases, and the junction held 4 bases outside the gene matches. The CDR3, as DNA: TGTGCCAGCAGCCAGGGGGCACGGTATGGCTACACCTTC. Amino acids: CASSQGARYGYTF. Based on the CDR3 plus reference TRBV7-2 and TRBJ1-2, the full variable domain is GAGVSQSPSNKVTEKGKDVELRCDPISGHTALYWYRQSLGQGLEFLIYFQGNSAPDKSGLPSDRFSAERTGGSVSTLTIQRTQQEDSAVYLCASSQGARYGYTFGSGTRLTVV.

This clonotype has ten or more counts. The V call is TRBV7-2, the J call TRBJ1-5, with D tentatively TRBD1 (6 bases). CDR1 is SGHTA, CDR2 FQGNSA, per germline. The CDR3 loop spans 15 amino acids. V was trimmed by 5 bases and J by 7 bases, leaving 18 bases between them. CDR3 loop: CASSQNQGFEQPQHF. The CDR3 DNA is TGTGCCAGCAGCCAAAACCAGGGGTTCGAGCAGCCCCAGCATTTT. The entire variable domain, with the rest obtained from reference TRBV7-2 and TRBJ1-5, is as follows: GAGVSQSPSNKVTEKGKDVELRCDPISGHTALYWYRQSLGQGLEFLIYFQGNSAPDKSGLPSDRFSAERTGGSVSTLTIQRTQQEDSAVYLCASSQNQGFEQPQHFGDGTRLSIL.

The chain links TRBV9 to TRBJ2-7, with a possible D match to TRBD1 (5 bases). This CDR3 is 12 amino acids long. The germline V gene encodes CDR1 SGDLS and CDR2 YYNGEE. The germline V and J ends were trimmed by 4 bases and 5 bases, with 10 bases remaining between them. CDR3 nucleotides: TGTGCCAGCAGCCCCGCAGGGAACGAGCAGTACTTC. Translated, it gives CASSPAGNEQYF.

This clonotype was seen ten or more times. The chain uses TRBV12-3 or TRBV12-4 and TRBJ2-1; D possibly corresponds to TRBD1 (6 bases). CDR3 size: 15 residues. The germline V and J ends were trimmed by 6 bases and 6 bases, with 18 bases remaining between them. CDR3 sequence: CASRLQGRALNEQFF. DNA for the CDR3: TGTGCCAGCAGATTACAGGGCCGAGCCCTCAATGAGCAGTTCTTC.